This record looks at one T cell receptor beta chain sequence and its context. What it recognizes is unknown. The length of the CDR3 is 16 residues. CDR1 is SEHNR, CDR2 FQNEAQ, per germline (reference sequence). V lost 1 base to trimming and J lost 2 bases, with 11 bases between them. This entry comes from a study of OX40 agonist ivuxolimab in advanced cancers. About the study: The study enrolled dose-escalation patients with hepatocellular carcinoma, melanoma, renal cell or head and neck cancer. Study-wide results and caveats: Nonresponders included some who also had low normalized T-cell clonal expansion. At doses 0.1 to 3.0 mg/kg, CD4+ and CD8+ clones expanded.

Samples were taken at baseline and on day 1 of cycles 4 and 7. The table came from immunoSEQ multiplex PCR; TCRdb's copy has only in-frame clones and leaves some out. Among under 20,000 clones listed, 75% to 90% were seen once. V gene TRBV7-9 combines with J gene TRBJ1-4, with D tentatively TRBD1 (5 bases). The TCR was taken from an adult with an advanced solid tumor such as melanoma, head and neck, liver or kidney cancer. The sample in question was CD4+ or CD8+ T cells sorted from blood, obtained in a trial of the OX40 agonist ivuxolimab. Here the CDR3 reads CASSLGQILTNEKLFF. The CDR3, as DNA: TGTGCCAGCAGCTTAGGACAGATTCTTACTAATGAAAAACTGTTTTTT.